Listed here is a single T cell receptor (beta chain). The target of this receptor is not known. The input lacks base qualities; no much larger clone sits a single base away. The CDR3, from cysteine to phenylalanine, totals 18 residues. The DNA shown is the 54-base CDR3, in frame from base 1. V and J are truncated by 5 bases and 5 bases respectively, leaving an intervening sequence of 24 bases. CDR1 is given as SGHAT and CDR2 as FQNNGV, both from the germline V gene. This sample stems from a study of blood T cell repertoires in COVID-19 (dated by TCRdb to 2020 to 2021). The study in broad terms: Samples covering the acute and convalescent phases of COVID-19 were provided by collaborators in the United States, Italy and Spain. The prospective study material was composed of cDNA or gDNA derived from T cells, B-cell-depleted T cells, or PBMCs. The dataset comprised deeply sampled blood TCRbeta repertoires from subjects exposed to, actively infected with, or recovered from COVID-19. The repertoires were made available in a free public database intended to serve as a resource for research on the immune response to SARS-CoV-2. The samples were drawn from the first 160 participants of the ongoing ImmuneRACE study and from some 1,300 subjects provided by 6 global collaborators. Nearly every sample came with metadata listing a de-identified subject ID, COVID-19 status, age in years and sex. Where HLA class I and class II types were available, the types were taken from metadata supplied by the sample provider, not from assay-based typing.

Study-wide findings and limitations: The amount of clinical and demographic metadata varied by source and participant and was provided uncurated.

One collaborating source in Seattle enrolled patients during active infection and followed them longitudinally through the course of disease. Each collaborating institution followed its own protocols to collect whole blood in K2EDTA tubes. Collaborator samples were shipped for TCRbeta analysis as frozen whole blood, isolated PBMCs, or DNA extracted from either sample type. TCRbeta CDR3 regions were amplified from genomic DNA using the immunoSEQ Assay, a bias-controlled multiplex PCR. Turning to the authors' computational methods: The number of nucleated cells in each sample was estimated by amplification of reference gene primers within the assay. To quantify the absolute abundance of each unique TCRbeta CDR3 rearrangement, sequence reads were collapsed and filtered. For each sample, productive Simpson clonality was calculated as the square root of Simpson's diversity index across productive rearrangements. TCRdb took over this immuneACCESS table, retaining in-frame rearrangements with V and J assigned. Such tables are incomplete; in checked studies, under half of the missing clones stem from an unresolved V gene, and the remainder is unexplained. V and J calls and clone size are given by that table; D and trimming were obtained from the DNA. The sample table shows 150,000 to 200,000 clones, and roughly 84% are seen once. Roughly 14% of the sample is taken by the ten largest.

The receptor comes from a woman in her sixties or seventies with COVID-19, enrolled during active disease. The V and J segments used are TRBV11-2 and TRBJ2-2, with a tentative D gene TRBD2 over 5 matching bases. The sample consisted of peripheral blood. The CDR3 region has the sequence CASSPRAVTSGSTGELFF. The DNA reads TGTGCCAGCAGCCCAAGAGCTGTCACGAGCGGCTCGACCGGGGAGCTGTTTTTT.